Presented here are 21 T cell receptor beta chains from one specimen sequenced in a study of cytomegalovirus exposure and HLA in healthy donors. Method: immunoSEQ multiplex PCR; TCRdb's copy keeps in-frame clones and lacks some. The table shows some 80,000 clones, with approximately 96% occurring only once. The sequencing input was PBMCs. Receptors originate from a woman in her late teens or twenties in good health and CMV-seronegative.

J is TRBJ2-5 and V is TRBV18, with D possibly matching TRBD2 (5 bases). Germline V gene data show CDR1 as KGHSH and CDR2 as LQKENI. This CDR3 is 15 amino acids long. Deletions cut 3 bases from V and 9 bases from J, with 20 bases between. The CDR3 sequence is CASSPQDGELSPQYF. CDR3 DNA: TGTGCCAGCTCACCTCAGGATGGGGAGCTGAGTCCCCAGTACTTC.

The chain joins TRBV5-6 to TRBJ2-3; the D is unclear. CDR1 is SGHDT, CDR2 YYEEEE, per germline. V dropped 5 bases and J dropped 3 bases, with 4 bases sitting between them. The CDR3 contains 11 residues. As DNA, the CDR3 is TGTGCCAGCAGTCAAACAGATACGCAGTATTTT. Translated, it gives CASSQTDTQYF.

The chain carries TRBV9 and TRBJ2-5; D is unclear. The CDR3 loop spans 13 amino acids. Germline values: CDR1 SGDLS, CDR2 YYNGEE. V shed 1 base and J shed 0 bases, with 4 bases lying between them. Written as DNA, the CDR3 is TGTGCCAGCAGCGTAACAGACCAAGAGACCCAGTACTTC. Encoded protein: CASSVTDQETQYF.

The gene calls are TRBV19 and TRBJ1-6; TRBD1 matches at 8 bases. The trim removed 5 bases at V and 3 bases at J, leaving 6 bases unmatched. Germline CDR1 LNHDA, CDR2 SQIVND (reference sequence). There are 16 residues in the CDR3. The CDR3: CASSASGTGYNSPLHF. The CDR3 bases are TGTGCCAGTAGTGCATCCGGGACAGGCTATAATTCACCCCTCCACTTT. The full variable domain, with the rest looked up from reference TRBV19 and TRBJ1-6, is DGGITQSPKYLFRKEGQNVTLSCEQNLNHDAMYWYRQDPGQGLRLIYYSQIVNDFQKGDIAEGYSVSREKKESFPLTVTSAQKNPTAFYLCASSASGTGYNSPLHFGNGTRLTVT.

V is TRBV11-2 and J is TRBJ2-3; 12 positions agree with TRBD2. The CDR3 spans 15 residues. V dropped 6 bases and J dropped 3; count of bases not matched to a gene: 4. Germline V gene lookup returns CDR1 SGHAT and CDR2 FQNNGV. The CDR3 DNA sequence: TGTGCCAGCAGACTAGCGGGAGGTTTAACAGATACGCAGTATTTT. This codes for CASRLAGGLTDTQYF.

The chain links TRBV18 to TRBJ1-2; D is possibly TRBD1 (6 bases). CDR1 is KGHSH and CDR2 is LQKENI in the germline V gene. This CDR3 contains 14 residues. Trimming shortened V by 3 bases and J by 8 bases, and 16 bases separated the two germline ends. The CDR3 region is CASSPITGRDGYTF. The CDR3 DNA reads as TGTGCCAGCTCACCGATAACAGGGCGTGACGGCTACACCTTC.

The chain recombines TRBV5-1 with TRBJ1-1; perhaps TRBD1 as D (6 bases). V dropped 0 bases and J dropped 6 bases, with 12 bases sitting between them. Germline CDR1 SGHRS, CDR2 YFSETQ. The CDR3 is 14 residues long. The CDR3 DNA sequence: TGCGCCAGCAGCTTGGGGACAGTACTTTCTGAAGCTTTCTTT. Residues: CASSLGTVLSEAFF.

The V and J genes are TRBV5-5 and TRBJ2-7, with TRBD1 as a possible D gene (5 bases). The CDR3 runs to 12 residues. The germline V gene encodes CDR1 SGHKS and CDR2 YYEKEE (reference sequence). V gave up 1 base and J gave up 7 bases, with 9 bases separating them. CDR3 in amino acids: CASSLRGAEQYF. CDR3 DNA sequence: TGTGCCAGCAGCTTGCGTGGGGCAGAGCAGTACTTC.

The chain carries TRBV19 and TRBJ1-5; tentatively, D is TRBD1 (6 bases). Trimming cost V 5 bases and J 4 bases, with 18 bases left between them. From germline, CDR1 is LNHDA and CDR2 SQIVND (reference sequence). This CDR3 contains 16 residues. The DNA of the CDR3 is TGTGCCAGTAGTGGAGCGCAGGGGAACCCTAATCAGCCCCAGCATTTT. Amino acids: CASSGAQGNPNQPQHF.

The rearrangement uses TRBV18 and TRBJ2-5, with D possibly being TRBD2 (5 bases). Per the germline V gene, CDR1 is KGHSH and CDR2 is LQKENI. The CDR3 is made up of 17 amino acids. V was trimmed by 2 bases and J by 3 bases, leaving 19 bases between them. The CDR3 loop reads CASSPGPGSNAEETQYF. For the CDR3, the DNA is TGTGCCAGCTCACCAGGCCCGGGAAGCAACGCAGAAGAGACCCAGTACTTC. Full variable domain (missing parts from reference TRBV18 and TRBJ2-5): NAGVMQNPRHLVRRRGQEARLRCSPMKGHSHVYWYRQLPEEGLKFMVYLQKENIIDESGMPKERFSAEFPKEGPSILRIQQVVRGDSAAYFCASSPGPGSNAEETQYFGPGTRLLVL.

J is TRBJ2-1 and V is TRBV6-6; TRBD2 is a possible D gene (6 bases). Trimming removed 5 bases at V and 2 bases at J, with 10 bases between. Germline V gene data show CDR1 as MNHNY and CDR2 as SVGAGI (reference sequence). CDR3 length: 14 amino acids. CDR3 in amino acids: CASSVTGAYNEQFF. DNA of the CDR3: TGTGCCAGCAGTGTAACGGGGGCCTACAATGAGCAGTTCTTC.

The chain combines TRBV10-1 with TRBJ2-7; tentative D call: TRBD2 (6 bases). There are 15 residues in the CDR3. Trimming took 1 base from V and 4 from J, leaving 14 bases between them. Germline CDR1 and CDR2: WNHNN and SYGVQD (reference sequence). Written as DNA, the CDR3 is TGCGCCAGCAGTGAGTTTGCGGGGAGACCGTACGAGCAGTACTTC. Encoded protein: CASSEFAGRPYEQYF.

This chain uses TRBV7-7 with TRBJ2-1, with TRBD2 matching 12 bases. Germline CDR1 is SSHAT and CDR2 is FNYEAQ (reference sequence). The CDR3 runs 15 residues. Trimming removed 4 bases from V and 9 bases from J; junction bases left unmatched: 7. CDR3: CASSSRLAGVFEQFF. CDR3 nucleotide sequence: TGTGCCAGCAGCTCACGACTAGCGGGAGTTTTTGAGCAGTTCTTC. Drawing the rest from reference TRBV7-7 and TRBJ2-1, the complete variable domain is GAGVSQSPRYKVTKRGQDVTLRCDPISSHATLYWYQQALGQGPEFLTYFNYEAQPDKSGLPSDRFSAERPEGSISTLTIQRTEQRDSAMYRCASSSRLAGVFEQFFGPGTRLTVL.

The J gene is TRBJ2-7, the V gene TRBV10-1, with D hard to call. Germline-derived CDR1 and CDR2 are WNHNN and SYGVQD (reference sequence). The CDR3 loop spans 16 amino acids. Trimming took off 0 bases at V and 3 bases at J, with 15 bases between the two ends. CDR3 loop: CASSESSTARHYEQYF. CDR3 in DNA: TGCGCCAGCAGTGAGTCGAGTACAGCCAGACACTACGAGCAGTACTTC.

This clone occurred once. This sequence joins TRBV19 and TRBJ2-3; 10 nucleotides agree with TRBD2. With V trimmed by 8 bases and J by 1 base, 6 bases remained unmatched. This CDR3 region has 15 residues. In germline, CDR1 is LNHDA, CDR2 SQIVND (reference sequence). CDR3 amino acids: CASSSGRLGTDTQYF. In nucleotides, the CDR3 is TGTGCCAGTTCTAGCGGGAGACTCGGCACAGATACGCAGTATTTT.

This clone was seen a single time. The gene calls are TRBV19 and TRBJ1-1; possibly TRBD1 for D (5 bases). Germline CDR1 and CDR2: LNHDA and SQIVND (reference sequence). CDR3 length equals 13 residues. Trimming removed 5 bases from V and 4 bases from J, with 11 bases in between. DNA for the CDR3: TGTGCCAGTAGTCTCCAGGGTCCCACTGAAGCTTTCTTT. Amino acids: CASSLQGPTEAFF.

CDR3 sequence: CASTEGSSGNTIYF. CDR3 nucleotides: TGTGCCAGCACCGAAGGGAGCTCTGGAAACACCATATATTTT. This rearrangement joins TRBV9 to TRBJ1-3; D is ambiguous. CDR3 length equals 14 residues. Trimming removed 6 bases from V and 0 bases from J, with 10 bases in between. The V gene's germline CDR1 is SGDLS and CDR2 YYNGEE.

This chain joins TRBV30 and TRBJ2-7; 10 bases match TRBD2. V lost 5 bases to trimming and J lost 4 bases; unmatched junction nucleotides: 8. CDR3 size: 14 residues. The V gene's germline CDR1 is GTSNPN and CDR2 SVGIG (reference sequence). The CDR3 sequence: CAWQMGAGGYEQYF. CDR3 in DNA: TGTGCCTGGCAAATGGGAGCGGGAGGGTACGAGCAGTACTTC. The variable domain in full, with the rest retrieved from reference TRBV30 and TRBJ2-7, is SQTIHQWPATLVQPVGSPLSLECTVEGTSNPNLYWYRQAAGRGLQLLFYSVGIGQISSEVPQNLSASRPQDRQFILSSKKLLLSDSGFYLCAWQMGAGGYEQYFGPGTRLTVT.

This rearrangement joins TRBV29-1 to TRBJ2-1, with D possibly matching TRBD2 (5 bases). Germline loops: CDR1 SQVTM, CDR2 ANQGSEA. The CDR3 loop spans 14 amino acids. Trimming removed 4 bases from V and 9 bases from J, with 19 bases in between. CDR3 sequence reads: CSVVMSGMVGEQFF. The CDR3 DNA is TGCAGCGTTGTAATGAGCGGCATGGTAGGTGAGCAGTTCTTC.

The DNA of the CDR3 is TGTGCCAGTAGTATGTTGGACTACACCGGGGAGCTGTTTTTT. This codes for CASSMLDYTGELFF. The V call is TRBV19, the J call TRBJ2-2; maybe TRBD2 (5 bases). The CDR3 consists of 14 residues. CDR1 is LNHDA, CDR2 SQIVND, per germline (reference sequence). V gave up 3 bases and J gave up 3 bases, with 8 bases separating them.

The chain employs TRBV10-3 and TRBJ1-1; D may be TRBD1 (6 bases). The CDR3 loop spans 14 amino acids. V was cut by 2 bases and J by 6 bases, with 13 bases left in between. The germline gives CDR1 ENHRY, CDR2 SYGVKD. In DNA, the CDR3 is TGTGCCATCAGTGAGGCTACAGGGTCACCTGAAGCTTTCTTT. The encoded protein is CAISEATGSPEAFF.